This T cell receptor beta chain was sequenced for a study of blood T cell repertoires in COVID-19. The CDR3 contains 15 residues. V gave up 3 bases and J gave up 1 base, with 12 bases separating them. Germline V gene sequence: CDR1 SGHRS, CDR2 YFSETQ. In the authors' methods: From reference gene primer amplification, estimates of nucleated cell counts were derived. Method: immunoSEQ multiplex PCR; TCRdb's copy keeps in-frame clones and lacks some. The DNA gave D and trimming, while V, J and clone size come from that table. This table has roughly 190,000 clones, roughly nine tenths appearing once. The rearrangement uses TRBV5-1 and TRBJ2-3; D is perhaps TRBD2 (6 bases). This TCR was sampled from a man aged 70-80 years with acute or convalescent COVID-19. Material: peripheral blood. The CDR3 DNA follows: TGCGCCAGCAGCTCCTCGGGGGTCGGCACAGATACGCAGTATTTT. This codes for CASSSSGVGTDTQYF.